This TCR beta chain was found in a study of shared clonotypes between healthy human individuals. Overall study: Three plates each covered CD4 naive and memory; CD8 naive two, CD8 memory one.

General study points: Among the subsets, naive ones generally showed larger estimated richness than memory ones.

Both subsets, CD45RA+ naive and CD45RA-negative memory, were split from the CD4+ cells. The length of the CDR3 is 17 residues. Germline CDR1 SGHAT, CDR2 FQNNGV. V gave up 5 bases and J gave up 6 bases, with 25 bases separating them. Method: immunoSEQ multiplex PCR; TCRdb's copy keeps in-frame clones and lacks some. The table shows over 2 million clones, with 85% to 95% occurring only once. A remark on this clone: Antigen specificity is unknown.

The TCR originated in a man aged 18-30 years in good health. This chain connects TRBV11-2 to TRBJ1-2; the D is unclear. Sample: naive CD4+ T cells sorted from blood. Subset: CD45RA+ positively selected. CDR3 loop: CASSLSGEWNDGHGYTF. The CDR3, as DNA: TGTGCCAGCAGCCTAAGCGGGGAGTGGAACGACGGGCATGGCTACACCTTC.